This T cell receptor (beta chain) derives from a study of regulatory T cells in long-lasting Graves disease. Documented time point: persistent/refractory GD, antithyroid drugs over 5 years with positive TRAb. Following extraction of RNA from PBMCs, that RNA was used to make the TCR library. The length of the CDR3 is 14 residues. Trimming took 0 bases from V and 4 from J, leaving 7 bases between them. Per germline, CDR1 WSHSY and CDR2 SAAADI. CDR3 regions were amplified by Arm-PCR using iRepertoire HTBI primers to build TCR beta libraries. TCRdb fed the multiplex PCR reads into MiXCR, producing one record per CDR3 protein. The sample shows hundreds of thousands of distinct CDR3 sequences, less than 25% of them seen only once. As regards this clonotype: A much larger clone is a single base away; this may be a read error.

The sequence was collected from a female donor with Graves disease. This chain connects TRBV10-2 to TRBJ1-5, with unresolved D. The sequenced sample was peripheral blood mononuclear cells (PBMCs), obtained when the disease was refractory, from a patient treated with antithyroid drugs. The DNA for the CDR3 is TGCGCCAGCAGTGAGTCCAAGCCAAATCAGCCCCAGCATTTT. Translated: CASSESKPNQPQHF.